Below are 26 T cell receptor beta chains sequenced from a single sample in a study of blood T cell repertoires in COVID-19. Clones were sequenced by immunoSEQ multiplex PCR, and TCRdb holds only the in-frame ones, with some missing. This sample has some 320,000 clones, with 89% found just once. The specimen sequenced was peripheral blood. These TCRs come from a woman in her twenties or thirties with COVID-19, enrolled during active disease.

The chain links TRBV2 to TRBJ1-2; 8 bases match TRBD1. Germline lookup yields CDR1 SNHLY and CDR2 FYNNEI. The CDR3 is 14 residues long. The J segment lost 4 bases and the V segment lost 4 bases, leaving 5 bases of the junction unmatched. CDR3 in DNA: TGTGCCAGCAGTGCAGGGGGCGTTGGCTATGGCTACACCTTC. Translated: CASSAGGVGYGYTF.

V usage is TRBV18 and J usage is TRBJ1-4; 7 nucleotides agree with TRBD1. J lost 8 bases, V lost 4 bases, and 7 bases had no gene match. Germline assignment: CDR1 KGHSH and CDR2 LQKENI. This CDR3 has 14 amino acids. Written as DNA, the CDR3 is TGTGCCAGCTCACAGACAGGGCGGGGAGAAAAACTGTTTTTT. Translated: CASSQTGRGEKLFF.

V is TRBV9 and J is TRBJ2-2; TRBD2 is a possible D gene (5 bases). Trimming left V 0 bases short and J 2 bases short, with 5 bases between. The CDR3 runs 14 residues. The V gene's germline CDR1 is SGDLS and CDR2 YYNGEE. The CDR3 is CASSVAGNTGELFF. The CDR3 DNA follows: TGTGCCAGCAGCGTAGCGGGAAACACCGGGGAGCTGTTTTTT. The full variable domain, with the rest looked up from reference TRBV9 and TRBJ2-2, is DSGVTQTPKHLITATGQRVTLRCSPRSGDLSVYWYQQSLDQGLQFLIQYYNGEERAKGNILERFSAQQFPDLHSELNLSSLELGDSALYFCASSVAGNTGELFFGEGSRLTVL.

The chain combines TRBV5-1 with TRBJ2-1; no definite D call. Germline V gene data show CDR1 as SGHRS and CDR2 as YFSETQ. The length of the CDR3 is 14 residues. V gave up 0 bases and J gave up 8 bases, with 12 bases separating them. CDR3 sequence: CASSLAQFFHEQFF. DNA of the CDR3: TGCGCCAGCAGCTTGGCCCAGTTTTTCCATGAGCAGTTCTTC.

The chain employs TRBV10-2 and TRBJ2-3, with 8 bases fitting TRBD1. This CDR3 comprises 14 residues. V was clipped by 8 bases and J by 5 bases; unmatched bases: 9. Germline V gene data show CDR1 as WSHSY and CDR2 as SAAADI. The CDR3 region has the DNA TGCGCCAGCGTTGAGACAGGGGCTGTAGATACGCAGTATTTT. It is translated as CASVETGAVDTQYF.

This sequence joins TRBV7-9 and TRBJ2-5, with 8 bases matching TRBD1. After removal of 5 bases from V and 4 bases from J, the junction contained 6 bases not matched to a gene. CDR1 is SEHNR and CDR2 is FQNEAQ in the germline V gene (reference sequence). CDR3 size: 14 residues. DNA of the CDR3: TGTGCCAGCAGCCCTAGGGACAGGAGAGAGACCCAGTACTTC. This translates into CASSPRDRRETQYF.

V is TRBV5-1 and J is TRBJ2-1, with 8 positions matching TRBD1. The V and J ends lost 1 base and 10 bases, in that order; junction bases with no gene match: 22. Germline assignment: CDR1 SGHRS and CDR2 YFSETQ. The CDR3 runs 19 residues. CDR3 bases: TGCGCCAGCAGCTTGTTCAGGGCAGGATCGACAGGGGAAGTAGGCGAGCAGTTCTTC. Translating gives CASSLFRAGSTGEVGEQFF.

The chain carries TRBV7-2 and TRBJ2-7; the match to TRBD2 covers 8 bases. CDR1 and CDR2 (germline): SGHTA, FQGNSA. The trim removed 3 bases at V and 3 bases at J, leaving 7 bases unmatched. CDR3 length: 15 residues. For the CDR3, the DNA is TGTGCCAGCAGCTTCACCGGGACTAGGGACTACGAGCAGTACTTC. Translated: CASSFTGTRDYEQYF.

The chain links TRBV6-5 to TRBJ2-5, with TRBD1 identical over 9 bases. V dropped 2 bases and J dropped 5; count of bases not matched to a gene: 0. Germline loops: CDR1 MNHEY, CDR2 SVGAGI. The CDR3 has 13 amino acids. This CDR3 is CASSYDRGETQYF. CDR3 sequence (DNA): TGTGCCAGCAGTTACGACAGGGGGGAGACCCAGTACTTC.

This CDR3 reads CASSLIGTASYEQYF. CDR3 sequence (DNA): TGTGCCAGCAGCTTAATAGGGACAGCCTCCTACGAGCAGTACTTC. The chain couples TRBV11-2 to TRBJ2-7; 7 bases align to TRBD1. Per germline, CDR1 SGHAT and CDR2 FQNNGV. After removal of 2 bases from V and 0 bases from J, the junction contained 4 bases not matched to a gene. The CDR3 extends over 15 amino acids.

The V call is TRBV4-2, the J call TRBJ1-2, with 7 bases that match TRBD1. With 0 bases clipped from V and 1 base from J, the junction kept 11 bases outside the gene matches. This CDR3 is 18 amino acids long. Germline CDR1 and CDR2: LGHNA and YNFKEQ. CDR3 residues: CASSQDSGRGAFNYGYTF. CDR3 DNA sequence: TGTGCCAGCAGCCAAGATTCGGGCAGGGGGGCCTTTAACTATGGCTACACCTTC.

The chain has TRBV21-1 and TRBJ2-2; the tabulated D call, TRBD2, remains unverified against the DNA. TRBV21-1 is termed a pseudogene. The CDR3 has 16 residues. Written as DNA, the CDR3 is TGTGCCAGCAGCAACCCGCGGGGGGTTTTCACCGGGGAGCTGTTTTTT. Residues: CASSNPRGVFTGELFF.

The CDR3 DNA follows: TGTGCCAGCAGACCGCGCGGCGGAGGCTTAAACTATGGCTACACCTTC. It is translated as CASRPRGGGLNYGYTF. The chain combines TRBV7-8 with TRBJ1-2; no reliable D call. V was cut by 6 bases and J by 2 bases, with 19 bases left in between. Germline-derived CDR1 and CDR2 are SGHVS and FQNEAQ. The CDR3 consists of 16 residues.

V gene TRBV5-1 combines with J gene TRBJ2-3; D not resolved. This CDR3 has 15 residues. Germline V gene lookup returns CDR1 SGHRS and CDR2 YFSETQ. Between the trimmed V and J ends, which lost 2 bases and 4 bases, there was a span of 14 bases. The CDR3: CASSFSPAGADTQYF. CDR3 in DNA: TGCGCCAGCAGCTTCTCTCCCGCAGGTGCAGATACGCAGTATTTT.

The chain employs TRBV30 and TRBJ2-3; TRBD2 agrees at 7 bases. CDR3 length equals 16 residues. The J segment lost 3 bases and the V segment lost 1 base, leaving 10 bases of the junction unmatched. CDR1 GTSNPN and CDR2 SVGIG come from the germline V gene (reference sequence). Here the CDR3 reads CAWSDAASGLTDTQYF. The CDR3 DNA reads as TGTGCCTGGAGTGATGCGGCTAGCGGACTTACAGATACGCAGTATTTT.

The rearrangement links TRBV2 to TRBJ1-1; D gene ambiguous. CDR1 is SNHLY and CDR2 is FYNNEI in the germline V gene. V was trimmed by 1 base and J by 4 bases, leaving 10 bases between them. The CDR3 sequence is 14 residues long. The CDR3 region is CASSEDGRGTEAFF. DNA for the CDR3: TGTGCCAGCAGTGAAGACGGCCGGGGCACTGAAGCTTTCTTT.

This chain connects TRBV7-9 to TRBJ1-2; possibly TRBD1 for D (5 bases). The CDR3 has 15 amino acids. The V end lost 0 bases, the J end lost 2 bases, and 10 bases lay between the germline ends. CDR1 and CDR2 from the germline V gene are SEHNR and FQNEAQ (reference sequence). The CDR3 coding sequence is TGTGCCAGCAGCTTAGCGCGGACACCAAACTATGGCTACACCTTC. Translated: CASSLARTPNYGYTF.

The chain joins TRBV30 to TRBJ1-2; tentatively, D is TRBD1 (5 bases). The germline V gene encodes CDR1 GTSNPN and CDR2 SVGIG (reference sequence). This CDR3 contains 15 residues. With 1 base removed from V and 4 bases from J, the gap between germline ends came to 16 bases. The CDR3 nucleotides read TGTGCCTGGAGTGCCCTACCCCAGGGTGGCTATGGCTACACCTTC. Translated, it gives CAWSALPQGGYGYTF.

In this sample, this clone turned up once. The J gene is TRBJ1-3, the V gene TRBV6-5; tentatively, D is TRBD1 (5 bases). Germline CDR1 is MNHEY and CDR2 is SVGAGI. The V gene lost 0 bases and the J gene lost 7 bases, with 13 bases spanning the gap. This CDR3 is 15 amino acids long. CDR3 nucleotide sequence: TGTGCCAGCAGTTACTCGATCCTGCAGGGTAACACCATATATTTT. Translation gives CASSYSILQGNTIYF.

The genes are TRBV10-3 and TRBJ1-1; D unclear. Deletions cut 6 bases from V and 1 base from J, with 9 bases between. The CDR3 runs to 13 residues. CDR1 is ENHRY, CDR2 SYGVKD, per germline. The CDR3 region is CAISAEGNTEAFF. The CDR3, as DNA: TGTGCCATCAGCGCGGAGGGGAACACTGAAGCTTTCTTT.

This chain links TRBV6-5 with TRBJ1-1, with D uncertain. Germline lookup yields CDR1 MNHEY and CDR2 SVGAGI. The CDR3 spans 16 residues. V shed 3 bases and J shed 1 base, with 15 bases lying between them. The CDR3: CASSYLRGHPNTEAFF. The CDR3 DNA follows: TGTGCCAGCAGTTATCTCAGAGGGCACCCGAACACTGAAGCTTTCTTT.

CDR3 loop: CASSSGIVSTDTQYF. CDR3 DNA sequence: TGCGCCAGCAGCTCAGGTATAGTTAGCACAGATACGCAGTATTTT. V gene TRBV5-1 combines with J gene TRBJ2-3; D ambiguous. Per germline, CDR1 SGHRS and CDR2 YFSETQ. V shed 3 bases and J shed 0 bases, with 11 bases lying between them. The CDR3 sequence is 15 residues long.

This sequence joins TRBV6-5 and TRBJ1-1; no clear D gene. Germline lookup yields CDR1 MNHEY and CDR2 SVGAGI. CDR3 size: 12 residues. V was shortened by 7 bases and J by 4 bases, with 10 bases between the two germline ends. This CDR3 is CASTRGGTEAFF. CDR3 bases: TGTGCCAGCACCCGGGGAGGCACTGAAGCTTTCTTT.

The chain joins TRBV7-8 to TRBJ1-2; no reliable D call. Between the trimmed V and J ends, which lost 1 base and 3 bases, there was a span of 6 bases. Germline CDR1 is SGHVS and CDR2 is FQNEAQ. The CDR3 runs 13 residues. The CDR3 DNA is TGTGCCAGCAGCTTAGGACGGGACTATGGCTACACCTTC. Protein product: CASSLGRDYGYTF.

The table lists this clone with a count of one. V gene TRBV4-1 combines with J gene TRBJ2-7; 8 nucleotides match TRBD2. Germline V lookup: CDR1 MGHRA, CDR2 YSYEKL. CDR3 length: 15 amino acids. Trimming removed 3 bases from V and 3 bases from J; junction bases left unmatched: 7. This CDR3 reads CASSHTAGGDYEQYF. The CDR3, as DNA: TGCGCCAGCAGCCACACTGCGGGGGGCGACTACGAGCAGTACTTC.

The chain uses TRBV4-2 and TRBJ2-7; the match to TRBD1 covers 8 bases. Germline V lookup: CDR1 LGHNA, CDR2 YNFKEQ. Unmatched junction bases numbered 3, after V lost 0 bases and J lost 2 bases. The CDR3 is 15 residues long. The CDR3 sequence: CASSQDTGGTYEQYF. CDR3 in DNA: TGTGCCAGCAGCCAAGATACAGGGGGTACCTACGAGCAGTACTTC.